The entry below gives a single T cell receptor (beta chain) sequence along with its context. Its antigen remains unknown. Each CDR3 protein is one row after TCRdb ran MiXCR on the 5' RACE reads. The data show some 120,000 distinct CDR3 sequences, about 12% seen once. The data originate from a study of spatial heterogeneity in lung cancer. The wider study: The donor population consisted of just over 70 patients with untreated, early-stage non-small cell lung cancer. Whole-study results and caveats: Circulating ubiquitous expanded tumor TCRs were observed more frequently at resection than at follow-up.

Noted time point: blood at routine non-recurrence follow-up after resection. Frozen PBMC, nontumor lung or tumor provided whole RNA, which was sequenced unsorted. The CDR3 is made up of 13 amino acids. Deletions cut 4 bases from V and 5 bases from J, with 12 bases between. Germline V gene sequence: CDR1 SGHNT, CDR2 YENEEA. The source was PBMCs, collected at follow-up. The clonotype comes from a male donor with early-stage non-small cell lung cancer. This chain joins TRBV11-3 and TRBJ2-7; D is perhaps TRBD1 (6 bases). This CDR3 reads CASSSNPGDEQYF. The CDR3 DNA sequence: TGTGCCAGCAGCTCGAATCCAGGGGACGAGCAGTACTTC.